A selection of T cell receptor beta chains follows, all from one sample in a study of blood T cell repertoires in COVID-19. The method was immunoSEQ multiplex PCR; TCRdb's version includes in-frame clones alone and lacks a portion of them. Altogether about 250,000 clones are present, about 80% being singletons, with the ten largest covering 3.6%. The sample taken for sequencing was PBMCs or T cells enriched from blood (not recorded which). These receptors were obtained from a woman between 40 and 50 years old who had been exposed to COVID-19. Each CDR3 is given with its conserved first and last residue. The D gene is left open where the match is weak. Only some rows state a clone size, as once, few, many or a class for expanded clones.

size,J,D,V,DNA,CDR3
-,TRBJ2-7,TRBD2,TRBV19,TGTGCCAGTAGGTATAGCGGGGTAGACTACGAGCAGTACTTC,CASRYSGVDYEQYF
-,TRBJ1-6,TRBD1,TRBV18,TGTGCCAGCTCAGCCTTGGGACAGTTGAATTCACCCCTCCACTTT,CASSALGQLNSPLHF
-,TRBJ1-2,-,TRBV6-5,TGTGCCAGCAGTTACGTACAAAACTATGGCTACACCTTC,CASSYVQNYGYTF
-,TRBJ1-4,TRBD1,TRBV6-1,TGTGCCAGCAGTGAAGTCCTTGGGCTTACAGGGGGCGGTGAAAAACTGTTTTTT,CASSEVLGLTGGGEKLFF
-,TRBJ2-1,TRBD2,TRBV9,TGTGCCAGCAGCGTAGGCGGGGGGCAAACCTACAATGAGCAGTTCTTC,CASSVGGGQTYNEQFF
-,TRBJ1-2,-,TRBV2,TGTGCCAGCAACAATCCCATCGGTCTTAGCCCTGGCTACACCTTC,CASNNPIGLSPGYTF
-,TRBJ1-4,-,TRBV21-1,TGTGCCAGCAGCAAACCCAAGGACAGCGTGGGTGAAAAACTGTTTTTT,CASSKPKDSVGEKLFF
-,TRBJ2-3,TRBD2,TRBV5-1,TGCGCCAGCAGCTTGACGGGACTAGCGGGGGTGGGCACAGATACGCAGTATTTT,CASSLTGLAGVGTDTQYF
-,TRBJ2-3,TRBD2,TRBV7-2,TGTGCCAGCAGCCTTTGGGCGGGGGGGACAGATACGCAGTATTTT,CASSLWAGGTDTQYF
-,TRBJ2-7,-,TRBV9,TGTGCCAGCAGCCTCACAGGGTCCGAGCAGTACTTC,CASSLTGSEQYF
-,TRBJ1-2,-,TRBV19,TGTGCCAGTAGTATAGATCGGGGTAACTATGGCTACACCTTC,CASSIDRGNYGYTF
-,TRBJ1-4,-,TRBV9,TGTGCCAGCAGCGTAGTGGACACCCTAATAGGTGCAACTAATGAAAAACTGTTTTTT,CASSVVDTLIGATNEKLFF
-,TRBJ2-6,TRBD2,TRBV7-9,TGTGCCAGCAGCGCCCTAGCGGGGGCCTATTCTGGGGCCAACGTCCTGACTTTC,CASSALAGAYSGANVLTF
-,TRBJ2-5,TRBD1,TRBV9,TGTGCCAGCAGCGTAATAGGGGGCAGGCAAGAGACCCAGTACTTC,CASSVIGGRQETQYF
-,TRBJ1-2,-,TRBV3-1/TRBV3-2,TGTGCCAGCAGCCAAGTCTGGGCAGGGGAGAATGCTGGCTACACCTTC,CASSQVWAGENAGYTF
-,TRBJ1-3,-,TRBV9,TGTGCCAGCAGCGCAGGGCGGGGGCAGAACGGAAACACCATATATTTT,CASSAGRGQNGNTIYF
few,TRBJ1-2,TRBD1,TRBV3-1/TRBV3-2,TGTGCCAGCAGCCAAGGGACAGGGAACTATGGCTACACCTTC,CASSQGTGNYGYTF
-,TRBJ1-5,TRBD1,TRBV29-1,TGCAGCGTAGGGACAGGCATCGAGCCCCAGCATTTT,CSVGTGIEPQHF
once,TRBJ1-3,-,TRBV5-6,TGTGCCAGCAGCTTTTCGACAGCTGGAAACACCATATATTTT,CASSFSTAGNTIYF
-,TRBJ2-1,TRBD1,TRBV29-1,TGCAGCGTGGACAGGGGGCGCCCCTACAATGAGCAGTTCTTC,CSVDRGRPYNEQFF
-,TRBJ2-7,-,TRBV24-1,TGTGCCACCAGATACACCAAGGAGACGTCCACCTACGAGCAGTACTTC,CATRYTKETSTYEQYF
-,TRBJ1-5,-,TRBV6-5,TGTGCCAGCAGTTCACGTCCAGGGGCCAGGCAGCCCCAGCATTTT,CASSSRPGARQPQHF
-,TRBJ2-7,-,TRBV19,TGTGCCAGTAGTATAGGCCCTACCTACGAGCAGTACTTC,CASSIGPTYEQYF
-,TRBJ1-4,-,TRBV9,TGTGCCAGCAGCGTAGGCAGGGGAAATGAAAAACTGTTTTTT,CASSVGRGNEKLFF
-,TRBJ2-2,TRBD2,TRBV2,TGTGCCAGCAGTGAAGGGGGCCGGGGGGTTGGCACCGGGGAGCTGTTTTTT,CASSEGGRGVGTGELFF
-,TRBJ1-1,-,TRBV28,TGTGCCAGCAGTAATAGGGGTGAAGCTTTCTTT,CASSNRGEAFF
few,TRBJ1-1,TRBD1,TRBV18,TGTGCCAGCTCATTTCGACAGGGGGCCGACACTGAAGCTTTCTTT,CASSFRQGADTEAFF
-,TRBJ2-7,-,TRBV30,TGTGCCTGGAGTCGCGGTTCCTACGAGCAGTACTTC,CAWSRGSYEQYF
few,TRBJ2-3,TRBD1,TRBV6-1,TGTGCCAGCAGTGACGCAGGGGGCGCAGATACGCAGTATTTT,CASSDAGGADTQYF
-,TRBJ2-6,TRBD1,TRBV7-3,TGTGCCAGCAGCTTAAAGACAGGGGGCTCTGGGGCCAACGTCCTGACTTTC,CASSLKTGGSGANVLTF
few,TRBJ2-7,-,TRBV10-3,TGTGCCATCGGCCCGGACTTAGCTCTGTACTTC,CAIGPDLALYF
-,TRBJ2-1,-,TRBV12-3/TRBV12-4,TGTGCCAGCAGTTTTAACAGATACAATGAGCAGTTCTTC,CASSFNRYNEQFF
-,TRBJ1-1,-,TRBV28,TGTGCCAGCATCCTACAGGGTGAAGCTTTCTTT,CASILQGEAFF
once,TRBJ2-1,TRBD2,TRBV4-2,TGTGCCAGCAGCCAAATACTAGCGACCCGCAATGAGCAGTTCTTC,CASSQILATRNEQFF
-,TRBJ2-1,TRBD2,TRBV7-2,TGTGCCAGCAGCTTAACTAGCGGGGGGTGGTATGAGCAGTTCTTC,CASSLTSGGWYEQFF
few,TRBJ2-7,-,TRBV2,TGTGCCAGCAGTCTGCTCAGGGTTGAGCAGTACTTC,CASSLLRVEQYF
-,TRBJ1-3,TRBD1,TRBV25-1,TGTGCCAGCAGTGGGACAGGGTCTGGAAACACCATATATTTT,CASSGTGSGNTIYF
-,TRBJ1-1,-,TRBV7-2,TGTGCCAGCAGCTTAGGAGGGCACAACACTGAAGCTTTCTTT,CASSLGGHNTEAFF
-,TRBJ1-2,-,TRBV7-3,TGTGCCAGCAGCCCCCGCGGAGGGGACGGCTATGGCTACACCTTC,CASSPRGGDGYGYTF
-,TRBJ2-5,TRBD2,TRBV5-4,TGTGCCAGCAGCTTCGAGGAGCGGGGGCTGGAGACCCAGTACTTC,CASSFEERGLETQYF
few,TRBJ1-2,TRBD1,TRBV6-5,TGTGCCAGCAGCCCCAATTGGGGACAGGGGGGAGGCTACACCTTC,CASSPNWGQGGGYTF
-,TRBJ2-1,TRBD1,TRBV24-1,TGTGCCACCAGTGCGGTGGGGACAGGGTCAAATGAGCAGTTCTTC,CATSAVGTGSNEQFF
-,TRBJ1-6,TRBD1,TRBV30,TGTGCCTGGAGATCCGGGACAGGGCTCGTGCCCCTCCACTTT,CAWRSGTGLVPLHF
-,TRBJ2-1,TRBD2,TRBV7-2,TGTGCCAGCAGCTTACAACTAGCGGATAACAATGAGCAGTTCTTC,CASSLQLADNNEQFF
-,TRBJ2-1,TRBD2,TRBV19,TGTGCCAGTAGTATAGTAGGAGGACTAGCGGCGCCGGAGCAGTTCTTC,CASSIVGGLAAPEQFF
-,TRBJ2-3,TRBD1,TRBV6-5,TGTGCCAGCTCCCCAGGGGGCGGCACAGATACGCAGTATTTT,CASSPGGGTDTQYF
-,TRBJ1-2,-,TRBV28,TGTGCCAGCAGTTTTACCGGAGGCTATGGCTACACCTTC,CASSFTGGYGYTF
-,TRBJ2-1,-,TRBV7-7,TGTGCCAGCAGCCCCGATGGGGGGTTCTACAATGAGCAGTTCTTC,CASSPDGGFYNEQFF
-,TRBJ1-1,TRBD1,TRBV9,TGTGCCAGCAGCGTAGGGGACAGGGCGGACACTGAAGCTTTCTTT,CASSVGDRADTEAFF
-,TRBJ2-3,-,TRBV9,TGTGCCAGCAGCCTACATAGGGCGGGCCCTGGAGGGGATACGCAGTATTTT,CASSLHRAGPGGDTQYF
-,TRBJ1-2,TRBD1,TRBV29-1,TGCAGCGTTGAAGACCGACAGGGATATGGCTACACCTTC,CSVEDRQGYGYTF
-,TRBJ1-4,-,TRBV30,TGTGCCTCCTCACGGGTTAATGAAAAACTGTTTTTT,CASSRVNEKLFF
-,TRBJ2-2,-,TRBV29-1,TGCAGCGCGTTAGTGGACAGAGCGAACACCGGGGAGCTGTTTTTT,CSALVDRANTGELFF
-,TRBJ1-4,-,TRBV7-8,TGTGCCAGCAGCTTGGGACAAGGAACGGAAAATGAAAAACTGTTTTTT,CASSLGQGTENEKLFF